The 16 T cell receptor beta chains below all came from one sample that was sequenced in a study of T-cell reconstitution after alpha-beta-depleted transplantation in children. The library targeted TCRbeta and was prepared with unique molecular identifiers. TCRdb re-called the PCR reads through MiXCR, storing one row per CDR3 protein. The repertoire consists of 330,000 or so distinct CDR3 sequences, with 10% occurring once and the leading ten covering 2% to 3%. Sequences were derived from PBMCs from the stem cell graft donor, sampled from the stem cell graft. The receptors were gathered from a human donor who donated a stem cell graft to a child with acute lymphoblastic leukemia.

This clonotype was recorded a few times. The genes are TRBV4-1 and TRBJ2-1; 7 nucleotides agree with TRBD2. CDR3 length equals 14 residues. V was pared by 2 bases and J by 7 bases, with 5 bases of the junction left unmatched. Germline-derived CDR1 and CDR2 are MGHRA and YSYEKL. DNA for the CDR3: TGCGCCAGCAGCCAAACACTAGCGTTGAATGAGCAGTTCTTC. Its protein product is CASSQTLALNEQFF.

This clonotype was recorded a few times. In nucleotides, the CDR3 is TGTGCCAGCTCTCTTTCGATGGCGGGAGTCTACGAGCAGTACTTC. This translates into CASSLSMAGVYEQYF. The genes are TRBV7-9 and TRBJ2-7; 7 bases align to TRBD2. The CDR3 extends over 15 amino acids. The V gene end was trimmed by 8 bases and the J gene end by 3 bases; junction bases not matched to a gene: 13. Germline V lookup: CDR1 SEHNR, CDR2 FQNEAQ (reference sequence).

The rearrangement joins TRBV3-1 to TRBJ1-1; D unclear. The V gene's germline CDR1 is LGHDT and CDR2 YNNKEL (reference sequence). V lost 1 base and J lost 8, with 8 bases in between. This CDR3 has 12 amino acids. The CDR3 sequence is CASSQGGPEAFF. CDR3 DNA sequence: TGTGCCAGCAGCCAAGGGGGTCCCGAAGCTTTCTTT.

The chain couples TRBV5-1 to TRBJ1-2; D may be TRBD1 (5 bases). V was shortened by 0 bases and J by 4 bases, with 25 bases between the two germline ends. The CDR3 consists of 19 residues. CDR1 and CDR2 (germline): SGHRS, YFSETQ. CDR3 protein: CASSLEGSRGTSTLYGYTF. In DNA form, the CDR3 reads TGCGCCAGCAGCTTGGAAGGGAGTAGGGGCACATCGACCCTCTATGGCTACACCTTC.

The chain uses TRBV2 and TRBJ1-1; D gene uncertain. The CDR3 sequence is 15 residues long. Trimming left V 4 bases short and J 0 bases short, with 12 bases between. Germline CDR1 SNHLY, CDR2 FYNNEI. DNA for the CDR3: TGTGCCAGCAGTGTCTCCCAGGTCGTGAACACTGAAGCTTTCTTT. It codes for CASSVSQVVNTEAFF.

There are a few counts of this clonotype. V is TRBV7-8 and J is TRBJ2-7; 13 bases are a match to TRBD2. Germline V gene sequence: CDR1 SGHVS, CDR2 FQNEAQ. V shed 2 bases, J shed 6 bases, and the junction held 13 bases outside the gene matches. This CDR3 has 18 residues. CDR3 loop: CASSLLRTSGSFVVEQYF. The DNA for the CDR3 is TGTGCCAGCAGCTTACTGAGGACTAGCGGGAGTTTCGTAGTCGAGCAGTACTTC.

This clonotype was counted between two and nine times. This chain connects TRBV7-2 to TRBJ2-7; D gene ambiguous. Germline values: CDR1 SGHTA, CDR2 FQGNSA. With 0 bases removed from V and 1 base from J, the gap between germline ends came to 4 bases. The CDR3 covers 13 residues. CDR3 DNA: TGTGCCAGCAGCTTAGCGCAATCCTACGAGCAGTACTTC. Translation gives CASSLAQSYEQYF.

This clonotype was detected a few times. The chain employs TRBV6-5 and TRBJ1-5; TRBD1 matches 9 bases. CDR3 length: 15 residues. V gave up 8 bases and J gave up 5 bases; unmatched junction bases: 10. Germline loops: CDR1 MNHEY, CDR2 SVGAGI. The CDR3 DNA is TGTGCCAGCGATCACAGGGGGCGGTGGGATCAGCCCCAGCATTTT. Its protein is CASDHRGRWDQPQHF.

Ten or more counts support this clonotype. The chain combines TRBV28 with TRBJ1-1; the match to TRBD1 covers 8 bases. The CDR3 has 13 residues. V trimming: 6 bases; J trimming: 5 bases; junction bases outside the gene matches: 5. Per the germline V gene, CDR1 is MDHEN and CDR2 is SYDVKM. CDR3 sequence: CASRQGALTEAFF. The CDR3 coding sequence is TGTGCCAGCAGGCAGGGGGCTTTGACTGAAGCTTTCTTT.

With regard to this clonotype: A read error may explain this, as a much larger clone is one base away. The chain employs TRBV5-1 and TRBJ2-3, with D perhaps being TRBD1 or TRBD2 (5 bases each). With 4 bases removed from V and 8 bases from J, the gap between germline ends came to 23 bases. Germline V gene sequence: CDR1 SGHRS, CDR2 YFSETQ. The CDR3 loop spans 16 amino acids. The CDR3 region is CASSNSWGSSLPTQYF. Written as DNA, the CDR3 is TGCGCCAGCAGCAACTCTTGGGGCTCTAGCCTCCCTACGCAGTATTTT.

This clonotype has more than one count but fewer than ten. J is TRBJ2-3 and V is TRBV27, with D unresolved. The germline V and J ends were trimmed by 3 bases and 2 bases, with 15 bases remaining between them. From germline, CDR1 is MNHEY and CDR2 SMNVEV (reference sequence). This CDR3 comprises 16 residues. This chain's CDR3 is CASSLGPPKATDTQYF. The CDR3 nucleotides are TGTGCCAGCAGTTTGGGCCCGCCCAAAGCCACAGATACGCAGTATTTT.

The genes are TRBV12-5 and TRBJ2-3, with D perhaps TRBD2 (6 bases). Germline CDR1 LGHNT, CDR2 FRNRAP. Trimming stripped 4 bases from V and 7 bases from J, with 15 bases between. This CDR3 spans 14 amino acids. DNA for the CDR3: TGTGCTAGTGGTTATCCGGGAGCCGATTATACGCAGTATTTT. It yields the protein CASGYPGADYTQYF.

This chain links TRBV7-2 with TRBJ2-1; D is unresolved. The length of the CDR3 is 14 residues. CDR1 and CDR2 (germline): SGHTA, FQGNSA. V was trimmed by 4 bases and J by 6 bases, leaving 13 bases between them. Written as DNA, the CDR3 is TGTGCCAGCAGCTACAACGGCGGCCTCAATGAGCAGTTCTTC. It yields the protein CASSYNGGLNEQFF.

This clonotype was picked up a small number of times. The chain links TRBV4-2 to TRBJ2-1, with 9 nucleotides matching TRBD2. Germline CDR1 reads LGHNA; CDR2 reads YNFKEQ. V lost 4 bases, J lost 7 bases, and 17 bases stayed unmatched. This CDR3 has 18 residues. This CDR3 is CASSPNKPSGEGWNEQFF. In DNA, the CDR3 is TGTGCCAGCAGCCCCAACAAACCTAGCGGGGAGGGTTGGAATGAGCAGTTCTTC.

CDR3 coding DNA: TGTGCCAGCAGCTTAACCGGGGGCGGTTCACCCCTCCACTTT. This encodes CASSLTGGGSPLHF. V is TRBV7-3 and J is TRBJ1-6, with a weak D call TRBD1 (6 bases). This CDR3 has 14 residues. CDR1 is SGHTA and CDR2 is FQGTGA in the germline V gene. The V and J ends lost 0 bases and 9 bases respectively, with 9 bases between them. Full variable domain (rest looked up from reference TRBV7-3 and TRBJ1-6): GAGVSQTPSNKVTEKGKYVELRCDPISGHTALYWYRQSLGQGPEFLIYFQGTGAADDSGLPNDRFFAVRPEGSVSTLKIQRTERGDSAVYLCASSLTGGGSPLHFGNGTRLTVT.

On this clonotype: At one end the junction does not follow the germline gene, possibly because of a read error. This rearrangement joins TRBV7-7 to TRBJ1-1; 8 positions match TRBD1. The CDR3 is 14 residues long. Germline CDR1 and CDR2: SSHAT and FNYEAQ (reference sequence). CDR3 nucleotides: TGTGCTAGCAGCGAAGGACAGGGAGGCACTGAAGCTTTCTTT. Amino acids: CASSEGQGGTEAFF.